The 17 T cell receptor beta chains in this list originate from one sample, sequenced in a study of shared clonotypes between healthy human individuals. Profiling relied on immunoSEQ multiplex PCR, and the TCRdb table lists in-frame clones only, not all of them. The sample lists over 800,000 clones, 90% to 95% occurring once. Naive CD8 cells lacked CD45RO and underwent positive selection for CCR7, leaving out terminally differentiated effector memory CD45RA+ cells. Sequenced: naive CD8+ T cells sorted from blood. These receptors all come from a man aged 30-40 years in good health.

This chain uses TRBV19 with TRBJ2-1; TRBD2 matches at 13 bases. Germline CDR1 and CDR2: LNHDA and SQIVND (reference sequence). The CDR3 totals 18 residues. The ends lost 7 bases at V and 7 bases at J; junction bases unmatched: 16. CDR3 sequence: CASIMKLAGGPVVNEQFF. The CDR3 DNA follows: TGTGCCAGTATCATGAAACTAGCGGGAGGGCCGGTTGTGAATGAGCAGTTCTTC.

This sequence joins TRBV30 and TRBJ2-5; 8 bases match TRBD1. This CDR3 comprises 15 residues. Trimming cost V 2 bases and J 4 bases; bases outside gene matches: 9. Germline V gene sequence: CDR1 GTSNPN, CDR2 SVGIG (reference sequence). The CDR3 spells CAWSPKQGAGETQYF. The CDR3 bases are TGTGCCTGGAGTCCTAAGCAGGGGGCGGGAGAGACCCAGTACTTC.

The chain uses TRBV9 and TRBJ2-2; D gene ambiguous. CDR3 length: 15 amino acids. Germline lookup yields CDR1 SGDLS and CDR2 YYNGEE. Trimming cost V 0 bases and J 0 bases, with 6 bases left between them. The CDR3 protein is CASSVAGPNTGELFF. CDR3 coding DNA: TGTGCCAGCAGCGTAGCCGGACCGAACACCGGGGAGCTGTTTTTT.

This sequence joins TRBV27 and TRBJ2-2, with TRBD1 identical over 11 bases. Germline CDR1 MNHEY, CDR2 SMNVEV (reference sequence). This CDR3 is built from 16 residues. J was trimmed by 6 bases and V by 3 bases; bases with no gene match: 6. The DNA of the CDR3 is TGTGCCAGCAGTTTGATTCGGGGACAGGGGGCCGGGGAGCTGTTTTTT. This sequence encodes CASSLIRGQGAGELFF.

The chain is built from TRBV11-2 and TRBJ1-1, with D unclear. The CDR3 is 13 residues long. Germline CDR1 is SGHAT and CDR2 is FQNNGV. Trimming removed 3 bases from V and 11 bases from J, with 16 bases in between. The CDR3 protein is CASSLDEPRGAFF. In nucleotides, the CDR3 is TGTGCCAGCAGCTTGGACGAACCCCGAGGGGCTTTCTTT.

On this clone: The CDR3 carries no conserved terminal phenylalanine or tryptophan, so it likely arises from a read error. Because the CDR3's place on the DNA is in doubt, the DNA is left out and the CDR3 is given as listed by TCRdb. Here the CDR3 reads CASSSNPQRDSIRAVL. The V and J genes are TRBV27 and TRBJ2-7; the DNA was not compared with TRBD2, the D call given in the table. The germline gives CDR1 MNHEY, CDR2 SMNVEV (reference sequence). The CDR3 sequence runs 16 residues, both termini included.

A note on this clone: Other DNA variants within this sample encode the same CDR3. The rearrangement uses TRBV7-9 and TRBJ2-2, with D unresolved. V gave up 5 bases and J gave up 1 base, with 8 bases separating them. CDR3 length equals 14 residues. Looked up from germline, CDR1 is SEHNR and CDR2 is FQNEAQ (reference sequence). The CDR3 reads CASSPPLNTGELFF. The CDR3 bases are TGTGCCAGCAGCCCACCTTTGAACACCGGGGAGCTGTTTTTT.

This clone was observed a single time. Other nucleotide sequences in the sample specify the same CDR3. V usage is TRBV11-2 and J usage is TRBJ2-3; TRBD1 matches 10 bases. There are 16 residues in the CDR3. Germline CDR1 and CDR2: SGHAT and FQNNGV. J was trimmed by 4 bases and V by 1 base; bases with no gene match: 5. CDR3 coding DNA: TGTGCCAGCAGCTTAGGGCGACAGGGGGCTGCAGATACGCAGTATTTT. Translated, it gives CASSLGRQGAADTQYF.

The genes are TRBV4-1 and TRBJ2-2; weak D call: TRBD2 (5 bases). Between the trimmed V and J ends, which lost 2 bases and 1 base, there was a span of 11 bases. The length of the CDR3 is 16 residues. CDR1 and CDR2 from the germline V gene are MGHRA and YSYEKL. The CDR3 sequence: CASSQRPGMNTGELFF. The CDR3 DNA reads TGCGCCAGCAGCCAACGGCCGGGGATGAACACCGGGGAGCTGTTTTTT.

For this clone: Other DNA sequences from this sample encode an identical CDR3 as well. The CDR3 is CASSQTDTQYF. As DNA, the CDR3 is TGTGCCAGCAGTCAAACAGATACGCAGTATTTT. The rearrangement links TRBV27 to TRBJ2-3, with unresolved D. Germline CDR1 and CDR2: MNHEY and SMNVEV (reference sequence). Trimming stripped 5 bases from V and 3 bases from J, with 3 bases between. The CDR3 is 11 amino acids.

The rearrangement joins TRBV27 to TRBJ2-7, with a weak D call TRBD2 (6 bases). Germline assignment: CDR1 MNHEY and CDR2 SMNVEV (reference sequence). Trimming cost V 0 bases and J 6 bases, with 9 bases left between them. This CDR3 has 13 amino acids. The chain's CDR3 is CASSLSGGTEQYF. The CDR3, as DNA: TGTGCCAGCAGTTTATCAGGCGGGACCGAGCAGTACTTC.

The chain combines TRBV7-6 with TRBJ2-2; perhaps TRBD1 as D (5 bases). V was trimmed by 1 base and J by 7 bases, leaving 10 bases between them. The germline gives CDR1 SGHVS, CDR2 FNYEAQ. The CDR3 contains 14 residues. CDR3 loop: CASSLGGSGGELFF. As DNA, the CDR3 is TGTGCCAGCAGCTTAGGGGGCTCAGGCGGGGAGCTGTTTTTT.

In DNA, the CDR3 is TGTGCCAGCTCACCAGCGGCCGCCGCCTACGAGCAGTACTTC. Translation: CASSPAAAAYEQYF. The chain uses TRBV18 and TRBJ2-7; D gene unclear. This CDR3 is built from 14 residues. The V and J ends lost 2 bases and 2 bases respectively, with 10 bases between them. CDR1 KGHSH and CDR2 LQKENI come from the germline V gene.

This chain joins TRBV27 and TRBJ2-7; 8 bases agree with TRBD2. Trimming took 6 bases from V and 3 from J; bases not matched to a gene: 13. The CDR3 sequence is 16 residues long. Germline values: CDR1 MNHEY, CDR2 SMNVEV (reference sequence). CDR3 DNA sequence: TGTGCCAGCAGCCCTCGTGCAGCGGGAGACTTCTACGAGCAGTACTTC. Amino acids: CASSPRAAGDFYEQYF.

The chain carries TRBV7-6 and TRBJ2-1, with 9 bases matching TRBD2. Germline V gives CDR1 SGHVS, CDR2 FNYEAQ. V shed 5 bases, J shed 4 bases, and the junction held 12 bases outside the gene matches. The CDR3 loop spans 17 amino acids. CDR3 in amino acids: CASSPGRRTSDYNEQFF. The CDR3 region has the DNA TGTGCCAGCAGCCCTGGCAGGAGGACTAGCGATTACAATGAGCAGTTCTTC.

The rearrangement joins TRBV13 to TRBJ2-4, with D hard to call. V was clipped by 5 bases and J by 0 bases, with 11 bases between them. This CDR3 has 15 amino acids. Per germline, CDR1 PRHDT and CDR2 FYEKMQ (reference sequence). Written as DNA, the CDR3 is TGTGCCAGCAGCACCACAACAGTAGCCAAAAACATTCAGTACTTC. It encodes CASSTTTVAKNIQYF.

The chain links TRBV27 to TRBJ2-7, with D perhaps TRBD2 (7 bases). V was trimmed by 9 bases and J by 0 bases, leaving 21 bases between them. Germline loops: CDR1 MNHEY, CDR2 SMNVEV (reference sequence). The CDR3 spans 16 residues. CDR3 sequence: CASKVGPGGSSYEQYF. The CDR3 DNA reads as TGTGCCAGTAAGGTAGGCCCGGGGGGCTCCTCCTACGAGCAGTACTTC.